The entry below describes one T cell receptor (beta chain). Some clones are missing from TCRdb's copy, which holds only in-frame ones; the method was immunoSEQ multiplex PCR. The sample has just over 150,000 clones; around 84% are singletons. V gave up 4 bases and J gave up 0 bases; unmatched junction bases: 6. The CDR3 totals 16 residues. Germline V gene sequence: CDR1 SGHTA, CDR2 FQGNSA. These data originate in a study of blood T cell repertoires in COVID-19. Background on the study: Spain, Italy and the United States supplied samples that represented acute and convalescent COVID-19.

The sequencing sample was made of peripheral blood. The TCR was taken from a human donor with acute or convalescent COVID-19. The donor label of this sample is uncertain. This chain connects TRBV7-2 to TRBJ1-3; 7 bases match TRBD1. CDR3 in amino acids: CASSSMGQSSGNTIYF. CDR3 nucleotide sequence: TGTGCCAGCAGCTCCATGGGACAGTCCTCTGGAAACACCATATATTTT.